This T cell receptor (beta chain) came from a study of T cell repertoires in cytomegalovirus infection. V gave up 0 bases and J gave up 10 bases, with 25 bases separating them. The CDR3 contains 18 residues. In germline, CDR1 is SGHDN, CDR2 FVKESK. Only a few counts were recorded for this clonotype. The antigen remains undetermined. TCRdb reprocessed the reads via MiXCR and lists one record per CDR3 protein. The data show about 770,000 distinct CDR3 sequences, with almost 30% seen just once and around 13% held by the top ten. Sample: cultured CD8+ T cells from PBMCs, taken from culture after CMV antigen stimulation. This rearrangement joins TRBV14 to TRBJ2-1; the D is unclear. This sequence originates from a human donor in good health (CMV status not recorded). Some clones in this sample may be carry-over from other donors' samples. The CDR3 region has the DNA TGTGCCAGCAGCCAAGATCTGCCCCCCTGGGTCCCCCTACGGGAGCAGTTCTTC. This encodes CASSQDLPPWVPLREQFF.